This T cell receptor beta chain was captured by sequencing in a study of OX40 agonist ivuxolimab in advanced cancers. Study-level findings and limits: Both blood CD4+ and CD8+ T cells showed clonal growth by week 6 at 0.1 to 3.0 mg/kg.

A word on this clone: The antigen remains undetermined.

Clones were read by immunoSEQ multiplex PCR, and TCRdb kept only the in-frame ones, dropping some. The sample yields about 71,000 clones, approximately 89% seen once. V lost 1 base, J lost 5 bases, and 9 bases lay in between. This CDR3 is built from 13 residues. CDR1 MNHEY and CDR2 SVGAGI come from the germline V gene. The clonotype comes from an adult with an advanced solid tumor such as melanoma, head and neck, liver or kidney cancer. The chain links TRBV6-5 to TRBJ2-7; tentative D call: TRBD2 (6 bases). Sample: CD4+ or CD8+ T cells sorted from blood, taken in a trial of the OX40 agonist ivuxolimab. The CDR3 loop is CASSYFWGDEQYF. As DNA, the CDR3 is TGTGCCAGCAGTTACTTTTGGGGGGACGAGCAGTACTTC.